Sequencing of this T cell receptor beta chain was carried out in a study of response to subunit inactivated influenza vaccine. Whole-study results and caveats: Seasonal influenza vaccination, on each occasion, was suggested by the authors to recruit few new T cells.

TCRdb re-called the RT-PCR reads with MiXCR, one entry per CDR3 protein. Of about 650,000 distinct CDR3 sequences in the sample, 11% to 15% are singletons; the top ten hold about 7.4%. J lost 7 bases, V lost 4 bases, and 8 bases had no gene match. Germline V gene lookup returns CDR1 SGHTA and CDR2 FQGNSA. The CDR3 contains 15 residues. Note on this clonotype: What it binds is not known.

The sequenced sample was PBMCs from blood, obtained approximately 15 days before vaccination. The receptor was derived from a man aged 45-60 years who received an inactivated influenza vaccine. The V gene is TRBV7-2, the J gene TRBJ1-3; 9 bases agree with TRBD1. In nucleotides, the CDR3 is TGTGCCAGCAGCTCGGACAGGGGACGGGCGAACACCATATATTTT. Translation gives CASSSDRGRANTIYF.